Listed below are T cell receptor beta chains from one sample, sequenced in a study of early T cells in non-severe SARS-CoV-2 infection. TCRdb re-called the 5' RACE reads through MiXCR, storing one row per CDR3 protein. The sample lists some 57,000 distinct CDR3 sequences, roughly 10% occurring once. Sequencing input: whole blood. The receptors derive from an adult who was a healthcare worker with PCR-confirmed SARS-CoV-2 infection or an uninfected control (not recorded which). CDR3s include the opening cysteine and the closing phenylalanine or tryptophan. The D gene is left open where the match is weak. Size tells how often a clone was seen (once, few, many) or the class of an expanded clone, and some rows leave it out.

TRBJ2-7 14 . TRBV27 many TGTGCCAGCAGTTTAGTGCGGAGCTCCTACGAGCAGTACTTC CASSLVRSSYEQYF
TRBJ2-3 14 TRBD1 TRBV5-6 many TGTGCCAGCAGCACCTACAGGGGGTCAGATACGCAGTATTTT CASSTYRGSDTQYF
TRBJ2-2 11 . TRBV29-1 few TGCAGCGTTGGCCTGACCGGGGAGCTGTTTTTT CSVGLTGELFF
TRBJ1-5 17 TRBD1 TRBV28 . TGTGCCAGCAGTTCCGGGACAGGGGGCTGGGGCAATCAGCCCCAGCATTTT CASSSGTGGWGNQPQHF
TRBJ1-4 15 TRBD1 TRBV7-8 many TGTGCCAGCAGCCCACAGGGGGCGCGCGATGAAAAACTGTTTTTT CASSPQGARDEKLFF
TRBJ2-1 13 . TRBV24-1 . TGTGCCACCAGTGATTTCGGTGGCAATGAGCAGTTCTTC CATSDFGGNEQFF
TRBJ2-3 16 . TRBV7-2 . TGTGCCAGCAGCACACAGGCGGCCCTTAGCACAGATACGCAGTATTTT CASSTQAALSTDTQYF
TRBJ1-5 12 . TRBV29-1 many TGCAGCGTTGGGGGGAGGAATCAGCCCCAGCATTTT CSVGGRNQPQHF
TRBJ1-4 13 . TRBV29-1 . TGCAGCGTTGTAGTCCACACGTCGGAAAAACTGTTTTTT CSVVVHTSEKLFF
TRBJ1-1 14 . TRBV2 many TGTGCCAGCAAACAGGGCTCCCTTAACACTGAAGCTTTCTTT CASKQGSLNTEAFF
TRBJ2-3 15 . TRBV7-9 . TGTGCCAGCAGCCCGTACCCCGGGCACACAGATACGCAGTATTTT CASSPYPGHTDTQYF
TRBJ1-4 14 . TRBV12-3/TRBV12-4 few TGTGCCAGCAGTTTAAGTCAGGACGCTGTCCACTTGTTTTTT CASSLSQDAVHLFF
TRBJ1-3 14 . TRBV4-3 few TGCGCCAGCAGCCCGACAGGCTCTGGAAACACCATATATTTT CASSPTGSGNTIYF
TRBJ2-6 14 . TRBV5-1 . TGCGCCAGCGCCACCGAGGCCGGGGCCAACGTCCTGACTTTC CASATEAGANVLTF
TRBJ1-2 14 TRBD1 TRBV2 many TGTGCCAGCAGCGAACAGGGGGCGCGGGATGGCTACACCTTC CASSEQGARDGYTF
TRBJ1-3 15 . TRBV5-1 few TGCGCCAGCAGCTTCGAAGGGGCCTCTGGAAACACCATATATTTT CASSFEGASGNTIYF
TRBJ2-7 16 . TRBV18 few TGTGCCAGCTCACCACGACTAGACAGATTCTCCTACGAGCAGTACTTC CASSPRLDRFSYEQYF
TRBJ1-1 15 TRBD1 TRBV6-5 . TGTGCCAGCATCTCAGGGGACAGGGCGAAGTCTGAAGCTTTCTTT CASISGDRAKSEAFF
TRBJ2-5 14 . TRBV7-2 . TGTGCCAGCAGCTTATCTCGGTTACAAGAGACCCAGTACTTC CASSLSRLQETQYF
TRBJ1-1 13 . TRBV5-6 few TGTGCCAGCAGCTTCCGGTCGAACACTGAAGCTTTCTTT CASSFRSNTEAFF
TRBJ1-5 12 . TRBV20-1 many TGCAGTGCCGAGTGGGGAGGTCAGCCCCAGCATTTT CSAEWGGQPQHF
TRBJ1-2 14 TRBD1 TRBV6-1 many TGTGCCAACTCCAAGATACAGGGGGCCTCTGGCTACACCTTC CANSKIQGASGYTF
TRBJ2-7 14 . TRBV20-1 many TGCAGTGCTATGAGATCCGCCTCACCCTACGAGCAGTACTTC CSAMRSASPYEQYF
TRBJ1-5 13 . TRBV25-1 few TGTGCCAGCAGTGTAGGAGGGAGGCAGCCCCAGCATTTT CASSVGGRQPQHF
TRBJ1-5 17 TRBD1 TRBV4-1 many TGCGCCAGCAGCCAAGATCCTGGGACAGGGAGCAATCAGCCCCAGCATTTT CASSQDPGTGSNQPQHF
TRBJ1-2 14 . TRBV5-6 many TGTGCCAGCAGCTTGGTTACCGCATCCCATGGCTACACCTTC CASSLVTASHGYTF
TRBJ2-3 14 TRBD2 TRBV12-3/TRBV12-4 once TGTGCCAGCAGTTTTGGGGGGGGAGCAGATACGCAGTATTTT CASSFGGGADTQYF
TRBJ1-2 12 TRBD1 TRBV2 . TGTGCCAGCAGTTCCGGGACAGGCAGATACACCTTC CASSSGTGRYTF
TRBJ1-1 11 . TRBV7-9 many TGTGCCAGCAGCCGACAGGTTGAAGCTTTCTTT CASSRQVEAFF
TRBJ1-1 15 TRBD1 TRBV9 few TGTGCCAGCAGCCCATGGGACAGCCGGAACACTGAAGCTTTCTTT CASSPWDSRNTEAFF
TRBJ1-2 13 . TRBV30 . TGTGCCTGGAGTGAGACAGGCCGCTATGGCTACACCTTC CAWSETGRYGYTF
TRBJ2-5 15 TRBD2 TRBV3-1 . TGTGCCAGCAGCTCGTCTAGCGGGGGGCCGGAGACCCAGTACTTC CASSSSSGGPETQYF
TRBJ1-6 13 TRBD1 TRBV2 many TGTGCCAGCCGTACAGGGGAGATCGCGCCCCTCCACTTT CASRTGEIAPLHF
TRBJ2-7 12 . TRBV20-1 many TGCAGTGCCGGCGGGCCAAACTACGAGCAGTACTTC CSAGGPNYEQYF
TRBJ2-1 15 TRBD2 TRBV9 . TGTGCCAGCAGCGACGGACTAGCGCAGTACAATGAGCAGTTCTTC CASSDGLAQYNEQFF
TRBJ2-1 15 . TRBV6-2/TRBV6-3 . TGTGCCAGCAGTTACCCACCTCCGGAGCGTAATGAGCAGTTCTTC CASSYPPPERNEQFF
TRBJ2-7 13 TRBD1 TRBV29-1 . TGCAGCGTTTGGGACAGGGGTGGCTACGAGCAGTACTTC CSVWDRGGYEQYF
TRBJ1-2 16 . TRBV25-1 many TGTGCCAGCAGTGAATGGAGGGCGGGGGCTAACTATGGCTACACCTTC CASSEWRAGANYGYTF
TRBJ1-1 13 TRBD1 TRBV20-1 many TGCAGTGCTAGTCAGGGGGCGGGCACTGAAGCTTTCTTT CSASQGAGTEAFF
TRBJ2-7 16 TRBD1 TRBV14 few TGTGCCAGCAGCCAAGGAACTGGGACAGAGACTTACGAGCAGTACTTC CASSQGTGTETYEQYF
TRBJ1-4 14 . TRBV5-6 many TGTGCCAGCAGCCTGAGTCTAGCTAATGAAAAACTGTTTTTT CASSLSLANEKLFF
TRBJ2-1 14 TRBD1 TRBV6-1 many TGTGCCAGCAACCGGGACAGCCTCTACAATGAGCAGTTCTTC CASNRDSLYNEQFF
TRBJ1-2 14 . TRBV24-1 . TGTGCCACCAGTGATACGAACAGGGTGCGGGGCTACACCTTC CATSDTNRVRGYTF
TRBJ2-7 17 TRBD2 TRBV6-5 few TGTGCCAGCAGTGCCGCCCCGATAGCGGGGGGAACCTACGAGCAGTACTTC CASSAAPIAGGTYEQYF
TRBJ2-7 15 TRBD2 TRBV6-1 few TGTGCCAGCAGCCTCCGGGCGGGGGAGTCCTACGAGCAGTACTTC CASSLRAGESYEQYF
TRBJ1-5 13 . TRBV5-1 . TGCGCCAGCAGCGCAGGTTACAATCAGCCCCAGCATTTT CASSAGYNQPQHF
TRBJ1-1 14 . TRBV3-1 many TGTGCCAGCAGCACGACAGCCATGAACACTGAAGCTTTCTTT CASSTTAMNTEAFF